Detailed here is one T cell receptor (beta chain). No antigen is known for it. These data are taken from a study of identical twins. Unique molecular identifiers were in the cDNA, with template-switch universal primer binding. In TCRdb, the 5' RACE reads were re-called with MiXCR into one record per CDR3 protein. The data show some 460,000 distinct CDR3 sequences, approximately 15% seen once. Findings of the study overall: Out-of-frame beta sequences exhibited a weaker degree of excess twin sharing. Out-of-frame TCR alpha sharing observed in monozygotic twins exceeded model estimates. Shared out-of-frame alpha sequences (those common to twins) showed excess low generation probability.

Germline V gene lookup returns CDR1 KGHSH and CDR2 LQKENI. The V and J ends lost 4 bases and 0 bases respectively, with 5 bases between them. The CDR3 has 13 residues. This same sample was also part of a study on yellow fever vaccine responses in identical twins.

The sequence was collected from a woman under 30 in good health. The V gene is TRBV18, the J gene TRBJ2-3; D not certain. Sample: CD4+ T cells sorted from blood. The CDR3 sequence: CASSQHSTDTQYF. DNA for the CDR3: TGTGCCAGCTCACAGCACAGCACAGATACGCAGTATTTT.